This TCR beta chain emerged from a study of cytomegalovirus exposure and HLA in healthy donors. This clone was observed a handful of times. No antigen is known for it. Germline V lookup: CDR1 MNHNS, CDR2 SASEGT. The CDR3 contains 14 residues. Germline trimming cut 6 bases from V and 5 bases from J; bases unmatched to any gene: 7. The PCR contained 60 Vbeta and 13 Jbeta primers. The data were produced by immunoSEQ multiplex PCR, yet TCRdb's version contains in-frame clones alone and is incomplete. The sample lists approximately 89,000 clones; about 80% were seen once. General study findings and limits: An analysis was carried out at a later point. It showed that HLA-associated TCR beta chains were more clonally expanded than equally common non-associated chains. Researchers catalogued 160 or so TCR beta chains as cytomegalovirus-associated. The HLA-A and HLA-B alleles of most subjects were reportedly predicted accurately from TCR beta sequences.

The TCR sequence derives from a male donor in good health and CMV-seronegative. Sequenced sample: PBMCs. V gene TRBV6-1 combines with J gene TRBJ1-1, with 9 positions matching TRBD1. The CDR3: CASRITGGRTEAFF. The CDR3 DNA follows: TGTGCCAGCAGGATCACAGGGGGCCGAACTGAAGCTTTCTTT.